The clone carrying this TCR beta chain was counted at least ten times. What it binds is not known. The entry originates in a study of CD8 T cells in ankylosing spondylitis. Quantitative barcoded 5'-RACE was used to prepare TCR beta libraries. TCRdb independently ran MiXCR on the 5' RACE reads; one entry per CDR3 protein. Among 500,000 to 650,000 distinct CDR3 sequences, approximately 5.3% were seen once, and the ten largest hold around 3.5%. Trimming stripped 3 bases from V and 6 bases from J, with 12 bases between. The CDR3 has 14 residues. Whole-study findings and limits: In ankylosing spondylitis blood, a motif of roughly eight highly homologous TCR beta variants appeared characteristic. As for the disease-linked clones, they showed a CD8+ phenotype and occurred at relatively low frequencies in peripheral blood.

The sequence was collected from a male donor with ankylosing spondylitis. This chain joins TRBV12-3 or TRBV12-4 and TRBJ2-1; the D is unclear. Sequencing was carried out using blood, either unsorted or a sorted T cell fraction (not recorded which). CDR3 sequence: CASSLRQPVNEQFF. The CDR3 DNA reads TGTGCCAGCAGTTTGAGGCAGCCAGTCAATGAGCAGTTCTTC.